This TCR beta chain was sequenced for a study of blood T cell repertoires in COVID-19. Study summary: The analysed material was cDNA or gDNA that came from T cells, B-cell-depleted T cells, or PBMCs.

CDR3 size: 12 residues. Germline V gives CDR1 LGHDT, CDR2 YNNKEL (reference sequence). The V gene lost 8 bases and the J gene lost 4 bases, with 11 bases spanning the gap. The data were produced by immunoSEQ multiplex PCR, yet TCRdb's version contains in-frame clones alone and is incomplete. This table holds roughly 200,000 clones, roughly nine tenths found once. Sequencing input: peripheral blood. This receptor was identified in a woman in her thirties with active or convalescent COVID-19. The V call is TRBV3-1 (or the pseudogene TRBV3-2), the J call TRBJ1-2, with TRBD1 as a possible D gene (5 bases). The CDR3: CASQAQGYGYTF. The CDR3 bases are TGTGCCAGCCAGGCCCAGGGCTATGGCTACACCTTC.